These T cell receptor beta chains were read from a single sample in a study of T cell responses to AZD1222 COVID-19 vaccine. The assay was immunoSEQ multiplex PCR, and TCRdb's table has in-frame clones only and misses some. The sample includes around 88,000 clones, around 92% of them seen just once. Specimen: peripheral blood, collected on day 0 of MenACWY control vaccination. The receptors were gathered from an adult in good health. The CDR3 runs from the conserved cysteine through the conserved F or W. Fields, in order: V gene, J gene, D gene, clone size, CDR3 protein. A D gene is named only where the DNA matches it firmly. Expanded clones are given a class, and other clones once, few, many or no size at all.

V gene: TRBV7-9; J gene: TRBJ1-2; D gene: -; clone size: -; CDR3 protein: CASSPNSRGYTF
V gene: TRBV19; J gene: TRBJ1-4; D gene: -; clone size: -; CDR3 protein: CASTRGARLTNEKLFF
V gene: TRBV9; J gene: TRBJ2-6; D gene: -; clone size: -; CDR3 protein: CASSVSPSGSPFSGANVLTF
V gene: TRBV10-1; J gene: TRBJ2-2; D gene: -; clone size: -; CDR3 protein: CASMSTGELFF
V gene: TRBV7-8; J gene: TRBJ1-4; D gene: TRBD1; clone size: -; CDR3 protein: CASSPTGDNEKLFF
V gene: TRBV3-1/TRBV3-2; J gene: TRBJ1-2; D gene: -; clone size: few; CDR3 protein: CASSQNPRIAQGYGYTF
V gene: TRBV3-1/TRBV3-2; J gene: TRBJ2-7; D gene: -; clone size: -; CDR3 protein: CASSPLRGGYQGPVERHEQYF
V gene: TRBV7-9; J gene: TRBJ1-2; D gene: TRBD1; clone size: -; CDR3 protein: CASSRLRDRGLHGYTF
V gene: TRBV11-2; J gene: TRBJ1-5; D gene: -; clone size: -; CDR3 protein: CASSLERNQPQHF
V gene: TRBV10-3; J gene: TRBJ1-1; D gene: TRBD1; clone size: -; CDR3 protein: CAISEPGQGRTEAFF
V gene: TRBV24-1; J gene: TRBJ2-5; D gene: -; clone size: -; CDR3 protein: CATSDPDLQETQYF
V gene: TRBV5-1; J gene: TRBJ2-5; D gene: -; clone size: -; CDR3 protein: CASSLVTAVQETQYF
V gene: TRBV29-1; J gene: TRBJ2-7; D gene: TRBD1; clone size: -; CDR3 protein: CSANQGTGGDEQYF
V gene: TRBV11-3; J gene: TRBJ1-3; D gene: -; clone size: -; CDR3 protein: CASSSHPGLIYF
V gene: TRBV7-2; J gene: TRBJ2-7; D gene: -; clone size: once; CDR3 protein: CASSLRVQSSEQYF
V gene: TRBV19; J gene: TRBJ1-4; D gene: -; clone size: -; CDR3 protein: CASSIFQWGATNEKLFF
V gene: TRBV30; J gene: TRBJ1-2; D gene: -; clone size: -; CDR3 protein: CAWSPNGQTYYGYTF
V gene: TRBV9; J gene: TRBJ2-7; D gene: -; clone size: -; CDR3 protein: CASSTRDGEQYF
V gene: TRBV11-3; J gene: TRBJ2-1; D gene: -; clone size: once; CDR3 protein: CASSRTDSLPSYNEQFF
V gene: TRBV10-3; J gene: TRBJ2-3; D gene: TRBD2; clone size: -; CDR3 protein: CAIRPAAGAGTDTQYF
V gene: TRBV7-2; J gene: TRBJ1-6; D gene: -; clone size: -; CDR3 protein: CASLRDEGSPLHF
V gene: TRBV9; J gene: TRBJ1-1; D gene: -; clone size: -; CDR3 protein: CASSVDRSTEAFF
V gene: TRBV28; J gene: TRBJ1-4; D gene: -; clone size: -; CDR3 protein: CASSLISEKLFF
V gene: TRBV5-1; J gene: TRBJ2-2; D gene: -; clone size: -; CDR3 protein: CASSSPVDTGELFF
V gene: TRBV29-1; J gene: TRBJ2-7; D gene: TRBD1; clone size: -; CDR3 protein: CSVRTGGAYEQYF
V gene: TRBV4-3; J gene: TRBJ1-6; D gene: -; clone size: -; CDR3 protein: CASSQETYRAAQRSPLHF
V gene: TRBV9; J gene: TRBJ1-2; D gene: -; clone size: -; CDR3 protein: CASSRFDTIYGYTF
V gene: TRBV6-5; J gene: TRBJ2-5; D gene: -; clone size: once; CDR3 protein: CASRVMPHQETQYF
V gene: TRBV28; J gene: TRBJ1-6; D gene: -; clone size: -; CDR3 protein: CASSLNVRTPLHF
V gene: TRBV7-6; J gene: TRBJ2-1; D gene: TRBD2; clone size: -; CDR3 protein: CASSPTSRGGGDEQFF
V gene: TRBV5-1; J gene: TRBJ2-5; D gene: -; clone size: -; CDR3 protein: CASSLGSRGGQETQYF
V gene: TRBV7-2; J gene: TRBJ2-1; D gene: -; clone size: -; CDR3 protein: CASSLDLYNEQFF
V gene: TRBV6-2/TRBV6-3; J gene: TRBJ1-2; D gene: TRBD1; clone size: -; CDR3 protein: CASSYFGQGFDGYTF
V gene: TRBV11-2; J gene: TRBJ1-2; D gene: TRBD1; clone size: -; CDR3 protein: CASSDYQGGNYGYTF
V gene: TRBV27; J gene: TRBJ2-7; D gene: -; clone size: -; CDR3 protein: CASKRGGLYEQYF
V gene: TRBV7-9; J gene: TRBJ2-2; D gene: TRBD2; clone size: few; CDR3 protein: CASSLGRRGESNTGELFF